This record concerns one T cell receptor (beta chain) sequence. Sequencing used immunoSEQ multiplex PCR; TCRdb keeps in-frame clones, though not all of them. The repertoire holds under 35,000 clones, with about 90% as singletons. The sample originates from a study of blood T cell repertoires in COVID-19. Source material: peripheral blood. The sequence was obtained from a human donor in a cohort sampled during active COVID-19.

CDR3 coding DNA: TGTGCCAGCAGCTTAGGGCCAGGGGGCGGGTATACGCAGTATTTT. The encoded protein is CASSLGPGGGYTQYF. This chain joins TRBV7-2 and TRBJ2-3, with 8 bases that match TRBD1. The CDR3 sequence is 15 residues long. V dropped 1 base and J dropped 7; count of bases not matched to a gene: 7. From germline, CDR1 is SGHTA and CDR2 FQGNSA.